This T cell receptor (beta chain) is drawn from a study of identical twins. Study-wide findings and caveats: The study found excess low generation probability among twin-shared out-of-frame alpha sequences. Fewer insertions were carried by abundant cord blood beta clonotypes, but none was seen in memory repertoires.

Germline trimming cut 2 bases from V and 5 bases from J; bases unmatched to any gene: 7. CDR1 is SEHNR and CDR2 is FQNEAQ in the germline V gene (reference sequence). This CDR3 region has 16 residues. This clonotype was recorded many times. As yet, its antigen is unknown. Template switching introduced a universal primer site, and the cDNA bore unique molecular identifiers. Using its own MiXCR run on the 5' RACE reads, TCRdb lists one record per CDR3 protein. The table records about 920,000 distinct CDR3 sequences, 9% to 15% of them present only once. The same data also went into a second study, on yellow fever vaccine responses in identical twins.

The chain carries TRBV7-9 and TRBJ2-7; 12 bases match TRBD2. The sequencing sample was made of PBMCs. This TCR derives from a young woman in good health. The CDR3 DNA reads as TGTGCCAGCAGCTTAATGAGGACTAGCGGGAACAACGAGCAGTACTTC. Protein: CASSLMRTSGNNEQYF.